Detailed here is one T cell receptor (beta chain). The data were obtained in a study of blood T cell repertoires in COVID-19. Study-level background: PBMCs, B-cell-depleted T cells, or T cells were the source of the cDNA or gDNA that made up the material.

V was pared by 5 bases and J by 5 bases, with 4 bases of the junction left unmatched. CDR1 is SEHNR, CDR2 FQNEAQ, per germline (reference sequence). This CDR3 has 14 residues. Repertoires were generated with immunoSEQ multiplex PCR, while TCRdb's copy carries only in-frame clones and drops some. The sample holds approximately 130,000 clones; more than 75% are singletons and the top ten take roughly 2.5%. What was sequenced was peripheral blood. This chain connects TRBV7-9 to TRBJ1-5; 9 bases fit TRBD1. This TCR derives from a man aged 45-60 years with active COVID-19. The CDR3, as DNA: TGTGCCAGCAGCCCACAGGGGGCCTATCAGCCCCAGCATTTT. It encodes CASSPQGAYQPQHF.